The clone carrying this TCR beta chain was counted only a few times. Its antigen is currently unknown. Next came a second PCR, run for about 7 to 12 cycles, which used a sample-barcoded 5' primer along with a J-beta primer mix. TCRdb re-analysed the 5' RACE reads in MiXCR, keeping a single row per CDR3 protein. The data show about 970,000 distinct CDR3 sequences, roughly 51% seen once. This sample was taken from a study of blood T cells in healthy people across ages. V shed 4 bases and J shed 8 bases, with 8 bases lying between them. The length of the CDR3 is 11 residues. In germline, CDR1 is PRHDT, CDR2 FYEKMQ (reference sequence). Each sample used at least 6.5 million PBMCs. The study, taken as a whole, reports: Strongly correlated with naive T cell percentage was TCR beta diversity. Relative to aged donors, long-lived donors carried more naive CD4+ cells and displayed higher diversity.

This TCR was sampled from a woman in her sixties or seventies in good health. The rearrangement uses TRBV13 and TRBJ1-1; no reliable D call. Input material: blood. The CDR3 DNA sequence: TGTGCCAGCAGCTCCAGCGCAGAAGCTTTCTTT. Translating gives CASSSSAEAFF.